A selection of T cell receptor beta chains follows, all from one sample in a study of blood T cell repertoires in COVID-19. Clones were sequenced by immunoSEQ multiplex PCR, and TCRdb holds only the in-frame ones, with some missing. Among 60,000 to 75,000 clones listed, 80% to 90% were seen once. Sequencing was carried out using peripheral blood. These receptors were collected from a man aged 60 to 69 with acute or convalescent COVID-19. Both conserved end residues are part of each CDR3. A D gene is named only where the DNA matches it firmly. A clone size is listed for some rows: how often the clone was seen (once, few, many), or a class if it is expanded.

v_gene: TRBV30
d_gene: TRBD1
abundance: once
j_gene: TRBJ1-1
CDR3aa: CAWRPNDRGRAFF
CDR3nt: TGTGCCTGGAGGCCCAACGACAGGGGCCGTGCTTTCTTT

v_gene: TRBV12-3/TRBV12-4
d_gene: TRBD2
abundance: once
j_gene: TRBJ2-1
CDR3aa: CASWTSGGAKQFF
CDR3nt: TGTGCCAGCTGGACTAGCGGGGGGGCTAAGCAGTTCTTC

v_gene: TRBV7-8
d_gene: NA
abundance: few
j_gene: TRBJ1-2
CDR3aa: CASSVQVLDYGYTF
CDR3nt: TGTGCCAGCAGCGTACAGGTTTTAGACTATGGCTACACCTTC

v_gene: TRBV15
d_gene: NA
abundance: NA
j_gene: TRBJ2-1
CDR3aa: CATSRDRGPSYNEQFF
CDR3nt: TGTGCCACCAGCAGAGACAGGGGTCCCTCCTACAATGAGCAGTTCTTC

v_gene: TRBV27
d_gene: TRBD1
abundance: NA
j_gene: TRBJ1-6
CDR3aa: CASTLGTGAPNSPLHF
CDR3nt: TGTGCCAGCACGTTAGGGACAGGGGCCCCTAATTCACCCCTCCACTTT

v_gene: TRBV28
d_gene: TRBD1
abundance: NA
j_gene: TRBJ1-2
CDR3aa: CASSPPGQGRNYGYTF
CDR3nt: TGTGCCAGCAGTCCTCCAGGACAGGGCAGAAACTATGGCTACACCTTC

v_gene: TRBV10-3
d_gene: NA
abundance: NA
j_gene: TRBJ1-4
CDR3aa: CAISLGDSTGHEKLFF
CDR3nt: TGTGCCATCAGTCTAGGGGATTCTACGGGCCATGAAAAACTGTTTTTT

v_gene: TRBV25-1
d_gene: TRBD1
abundance: once
j_gene: TRBJ1-6
CDR3aa: CAVRGGGQVHF
CDR3nt: TGTGCCGTAAGAGGAGGGGGACAGGTACACTTT

v_gene: TRBV5-1
d_gene: NA
abundance: once
j_gene: TRBJ1-2
CDR3aa: CASRTPQGSYTF
CDR3nt: TGCGCCAGCAGAACCCCACAGGGAAGCTACACCTTC

v_gene: TRBV4-3
d_gene: NA
abundance: NA
j_gene: TRBJ1-4
CDR3aa: CASSPKQPREELYEKLFF
CDR3nt: TGCGCCAGCAGCCCAAAGCAGCCCCGGGAGGAGCTGTACGAAAAACTGTTTTTT

v_gene: TRBV28
d_gene: TRBD1
abundance: NA
j_gene: TRBJ1-1
CDR3aa: CASSFYRGRRTNTEAFF
CDR3nt: TGTGCCAGCAGTTTTTACAGGGGGCGAAGGACGAACACTGAAGCTTTCTTT

v_gene: TRBV4-2
d_gene: NA
abundance: NA
j_gene: TRBJ2-2
CDR3aa: CASSQDSLPNTGELFF
CDR3nt: TGTGCCAGCAGCCAAGATTCCCTTCCTAACACCGGGGAGCTGTTTTTT

v_gene: TRBV2
d_gene: NA
abundance: NA
j_gene: TRBJ1-2
CDR3aa: CASNTDYGYTF
CDR3nt: TGTGCCAGCAATACGGACTATGGCTACACCTTC

v_gene: TRBV6-1
d_gene: NA
abundance: NA
j_gene: TRBJ1-3
CDR3aa: CASSEVWRGNTIYF
CDR3nt: TGTGCCAGCAGTGAAGTTTGGAGGGGAAACACCATATATTTT

v_gene: TRBV4-3
d_gene: NA
abundance: NA
j_gene: TRBJ2-7
CDR3aa: CASSQEMDNTYEQYF
CDR3nt: TGCGCCAGCAGCCAAGAAATGGACAATACCTACGAGCAGTACTTC

v_gene: TRBV6-5
d_gene: NA
abundance: once
j_gene: TRBJ2-7
CDR3aa: CASSYSDSFYEQYF
CDR3nt: TGTGCCAGCAGTTACTCGGACAGCTTTTACGAGCAGTACTTC

v_gene: TRBV3-1/TRBV3-2
d_gene: NA
abundance: NA
j_gene: TRBJ2-5
CDR3aa: CASRVGETQYF
CDR3nt: TGTGCCAGCAGGGTGGGCGAGACCCAGTACTTC

v_gene: TRBV27
d_gene: NA
abundance: NA
j_gene: TRBJ2-1
CDR3aa: CASSTYDSGSYNEQFF
CDR3nt: TGTGCCAGCAGTACATACGACAGCGGGTCCTACAATGAGCAGTTCTTC

v_gene: TRBV24-1
d_gene: TRBD1
abundance: NA
j_gene: TRBJ2-2
CDR3aa: CATSDYGTGEAGELFF
CDR3nt: TGTGCCACCAGTGATTACGGGACAGGGGAGGCCGGGGAGCTGTTTTTT

v_gene: TRBV5-6
d_gene: NA
abundance: NA
j_gene: TRBJ1-2
CDR3aa: CASSIKGGAGYTF
CDR3nt: TGTGCCAGCAGCATTAAGGGAGGGGCTGGCTACACCTTC

v_gene: TRBV4-3
d_gene: TRBD2
abundance: NA
j_gene: TRBJ2-1
CDR3aa: CASSSRAGAGNEQFF
CDR3nt: TGCGCCAGCAGCTCCCGAGCGGGGGCGGGGAATGAGCAGTTCTTC

v_gene: TRBV7-9
d_gene: NA
abundance: NA
j_gene: TRBJ2-7
CDR3aa: CASSLDITGTTTYEQYF
CDR3nt: TGTGCCAGCAGCTTAGATATAACAGGCACCACCACCTACGAGCAGTACTTC